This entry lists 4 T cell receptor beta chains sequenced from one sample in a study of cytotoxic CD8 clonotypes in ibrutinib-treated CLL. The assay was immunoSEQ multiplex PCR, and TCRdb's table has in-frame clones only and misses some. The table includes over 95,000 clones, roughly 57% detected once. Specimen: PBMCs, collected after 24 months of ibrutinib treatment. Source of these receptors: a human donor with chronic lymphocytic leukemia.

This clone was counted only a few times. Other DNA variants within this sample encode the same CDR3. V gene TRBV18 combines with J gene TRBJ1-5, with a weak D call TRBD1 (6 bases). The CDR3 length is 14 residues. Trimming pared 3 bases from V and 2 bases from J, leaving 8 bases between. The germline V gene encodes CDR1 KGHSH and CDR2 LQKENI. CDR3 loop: CASSPTGGNQPQHF. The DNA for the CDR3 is TGTGCCAGCTCACCGACAGGCGGCAATCAGCCCCAGCATTTT.

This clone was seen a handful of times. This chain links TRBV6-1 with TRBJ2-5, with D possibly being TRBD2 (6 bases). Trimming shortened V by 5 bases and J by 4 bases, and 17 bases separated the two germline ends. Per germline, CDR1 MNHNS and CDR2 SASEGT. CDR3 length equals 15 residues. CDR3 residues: CASSTGTVKGETQYF. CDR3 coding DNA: TGTGCCAGCAGTACCGGGACTGTCAAAGGAGAGACCCAGTACTTC.

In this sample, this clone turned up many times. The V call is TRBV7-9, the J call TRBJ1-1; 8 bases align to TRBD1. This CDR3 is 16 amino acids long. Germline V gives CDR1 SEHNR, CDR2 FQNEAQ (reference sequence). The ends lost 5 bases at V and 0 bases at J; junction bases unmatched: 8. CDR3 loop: CASSSTGQGMNTEAFF. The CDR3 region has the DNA TGTGCCAGCAGCAGCACCGGACAGGGCATGAACACTGAAGCTTTCTTT.

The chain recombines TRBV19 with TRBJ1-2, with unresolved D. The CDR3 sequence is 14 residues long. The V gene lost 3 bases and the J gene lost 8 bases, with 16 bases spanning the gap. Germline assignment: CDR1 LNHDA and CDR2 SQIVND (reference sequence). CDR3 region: CASSIPLGPMGYTF. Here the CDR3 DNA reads TGTGCCAGTAGTATCCCCCTCGGCCCTATGGGCTACACCTTC.